This record concerns one T cell receptor (beta chain) sequence. The antigen remains unidentified. The data were taken from a study of cytomegalovirus exposure and HLA in healthy donors. Across the study: Out of 150 million to 200 million T cells, an earlier analysis found about 120 million unique TCR beta sequences in total.

V trimming: 6 bases; J trimming: 2 bases; junction bases outside the gene matches: 6. The CDR3 contains 15 residues. In germline, CDR1 is LNHDA, CDR2 SQIVND (reference sequence). The PCR used 60 Vbeta and 13 Jbeta primers. TCRdb's table, derived via immunoSEQ multiplex PCR, lists solely in-frame clones and lacks some. The sample holds about 110,000 clones, around 77% seen once. Study-level results: In an earlier analysis, in about 530 donors, most V segments appeared productive either ~87% or ~30% of the time. In a later analysis, 17,000 or so TCR beta sequences were associated with HLA alleles at 0.05 false discovery rate.

This chain connects TRBV19 to TRBJ2-1, with 8 bases matching TRBD2. The sequence derives from a woman aged 30 to 39 in good health and CMV-seropositive. Sequencing was performed on PBMCs. CDR3 region: CASSPLAETYNEQFF. The CDR3 nucleotides are TGTGCCAGTAGCCCACTAGCGGAGACCTACAATGAGCAGTTCTTC.